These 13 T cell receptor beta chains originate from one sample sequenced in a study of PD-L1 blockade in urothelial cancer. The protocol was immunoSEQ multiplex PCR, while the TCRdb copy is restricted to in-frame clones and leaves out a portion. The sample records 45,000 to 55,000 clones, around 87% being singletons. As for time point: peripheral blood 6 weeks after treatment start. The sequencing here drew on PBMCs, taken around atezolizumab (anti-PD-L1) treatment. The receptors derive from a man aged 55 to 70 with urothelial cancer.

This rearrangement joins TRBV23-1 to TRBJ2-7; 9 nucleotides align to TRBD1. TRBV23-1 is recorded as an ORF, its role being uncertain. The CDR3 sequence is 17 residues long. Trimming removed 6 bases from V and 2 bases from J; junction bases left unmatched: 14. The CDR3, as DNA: TGCGCCAGCAGCCAACCGGGACAGGGAGCGTCCGCCTACGAGCAGTACTTC. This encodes CASSQPGQGASAYEQYF.

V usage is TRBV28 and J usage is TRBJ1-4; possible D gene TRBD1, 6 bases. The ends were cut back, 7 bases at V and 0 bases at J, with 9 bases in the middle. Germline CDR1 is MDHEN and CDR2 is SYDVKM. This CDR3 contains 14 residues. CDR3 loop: CASNQGSTNEKLFF. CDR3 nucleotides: TGTGCCAGCAATCAGGGGTCAACTAATGAAAAACTGTTTTTT.

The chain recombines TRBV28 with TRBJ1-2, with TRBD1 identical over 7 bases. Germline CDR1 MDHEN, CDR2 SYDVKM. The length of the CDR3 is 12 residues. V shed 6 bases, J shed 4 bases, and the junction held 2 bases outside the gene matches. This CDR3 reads CASRTGIYGYTF. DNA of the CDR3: TGTGCCAGCAGGACAGGGATCTATGGCTACACCTTC.

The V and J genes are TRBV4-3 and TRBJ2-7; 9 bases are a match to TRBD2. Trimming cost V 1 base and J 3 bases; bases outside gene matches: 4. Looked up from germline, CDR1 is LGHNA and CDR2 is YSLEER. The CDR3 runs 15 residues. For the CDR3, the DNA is TGCGCCAGCAGCCAAGCTTCGACTAGCGGCTACGAGCAGTACTTC. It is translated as CASSQASTSGYEQYF.

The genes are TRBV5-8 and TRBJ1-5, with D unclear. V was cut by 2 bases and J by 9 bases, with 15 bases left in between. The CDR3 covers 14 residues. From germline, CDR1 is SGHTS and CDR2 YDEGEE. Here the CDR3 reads CASSLRREIMPQHF. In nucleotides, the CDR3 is TGTGCCAGCAGCTTACGTAGGGAGATCATGCCCCAGCATTTT.

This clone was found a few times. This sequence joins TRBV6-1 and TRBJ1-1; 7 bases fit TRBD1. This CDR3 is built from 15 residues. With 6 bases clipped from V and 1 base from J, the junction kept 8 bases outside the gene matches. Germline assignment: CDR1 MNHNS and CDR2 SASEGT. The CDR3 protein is CASSARDRSNTEAFF. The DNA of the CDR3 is TGTGCCAGCAGCGCTCGGGACAGATCGAACACTGAAGCTTTCTTT.

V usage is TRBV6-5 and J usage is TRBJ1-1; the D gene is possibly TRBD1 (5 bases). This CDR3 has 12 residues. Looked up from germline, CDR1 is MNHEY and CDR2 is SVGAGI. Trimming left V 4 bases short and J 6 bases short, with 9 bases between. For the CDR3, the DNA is TGTGCCAGCAGTTTGGGGGGGGCTGAAGCTTTCTTT. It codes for CASSLGGAEAFF.

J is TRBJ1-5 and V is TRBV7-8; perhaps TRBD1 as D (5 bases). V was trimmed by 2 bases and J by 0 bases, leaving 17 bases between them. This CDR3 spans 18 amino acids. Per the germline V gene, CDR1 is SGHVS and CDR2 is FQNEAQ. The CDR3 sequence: CASSLIAGGLSSNQPQHF. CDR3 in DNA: TGTGCCAGCAGCTTAATAGCGGGGGGGTTGAGTAGCAATCAGCCCCAGCATTTT.

CDR3 DNA: TGTGCCAGCAGCTTAGAACATACCTCCTCCTACGAGCAGTACTTC. This gives the protein CASSLEHTSSYEQYF. This sequence joins TRBV7-2 and TRBJ2-7; D remains ambiguous. The CDR3 has 15 amino acids. V dropped 1 base and J dropped 0 bases, with 10 bases sitting between them. In germline, CDR1 is SGHTA, CDR2 FQGNSA. Drawing the rest from reference TRBV7-2 and TRBJ2-7, the complete variable domain is GAGVSQSPSNKVTEKGKDVELRCDPISGHTALYWYRQSLGQGLEFLIYFQGNSAPDKSGLPSDRFSAERTGGSVSTLTIQRTQQEDSAVYLCASSLEHTSSYEQYFGPGTRLTVT.

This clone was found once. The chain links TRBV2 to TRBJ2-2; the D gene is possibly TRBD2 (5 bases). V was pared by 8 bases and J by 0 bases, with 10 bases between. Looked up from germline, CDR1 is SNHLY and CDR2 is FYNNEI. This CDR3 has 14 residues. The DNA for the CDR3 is TGTGCCAGCCGGAGCGGTACGAACACCGGGGAGCTGTTTTTT. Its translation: CASRSGTNTGELFF.

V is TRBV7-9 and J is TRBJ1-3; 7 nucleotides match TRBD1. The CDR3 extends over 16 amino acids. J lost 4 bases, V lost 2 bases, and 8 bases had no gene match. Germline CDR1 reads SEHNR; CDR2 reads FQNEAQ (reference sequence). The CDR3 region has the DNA TGTGCCAGCAGCTTACCCCGACAGGGCGCGGGAAACACCATATATTTT. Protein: CASSLPRQGAGNTIYF.

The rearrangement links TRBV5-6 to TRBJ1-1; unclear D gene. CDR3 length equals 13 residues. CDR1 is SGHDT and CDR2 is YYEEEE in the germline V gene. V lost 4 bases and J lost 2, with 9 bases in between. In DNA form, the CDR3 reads TGTGCCAGCAGCGCAAGCCTCAACACTGAAGCTTTCTTT. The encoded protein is CASSASLNTEAFF.

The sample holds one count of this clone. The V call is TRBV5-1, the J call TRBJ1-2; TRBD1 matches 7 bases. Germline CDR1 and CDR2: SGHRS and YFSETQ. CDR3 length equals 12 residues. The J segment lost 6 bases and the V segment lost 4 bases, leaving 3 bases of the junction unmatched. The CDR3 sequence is CASSVGQDGYTF. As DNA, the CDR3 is TGCGCCAGCAGCGTCGGACAGGATGGCTACACCTTC.